This paragraph reports one T cell receptor (beta chain). This specimen belongs to a study of technical replicates of blood from a handful of donors. The data were produced by immunoSEQ multiplex PCR, yet TCRdb's version contains in-frame clones alone and is incomplete. Of almost 85,000 clones in the sample, almost 98% were seen once. The sequence derives from a human donor in good health. The sequencing input was T cells isolated from PBMCs.

CDR3 amino acids: CASSYSGTGIGELFF. The CDR3 nucleotides read TGTGCCAGCAGTTACTCGGGGACAGGGATCGGGGAGCTGTTTTTT. The chain couples TRBV6-5 to TRBJ2-2; TRBD1 matches at 9 bases. Trimming took 0 bases from V and 7 from J; bases not matched to a gene: 3. The CDR3 runs to 15 residues. Germline V gene lookup returns CDR1 MNHEY and CDR2 SVGAGI.